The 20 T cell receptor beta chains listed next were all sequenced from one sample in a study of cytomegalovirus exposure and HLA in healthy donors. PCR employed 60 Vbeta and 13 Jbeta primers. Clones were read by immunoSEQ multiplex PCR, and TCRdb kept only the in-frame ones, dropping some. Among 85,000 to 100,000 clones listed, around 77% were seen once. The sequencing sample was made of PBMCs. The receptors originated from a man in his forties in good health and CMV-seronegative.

The CDR3 protein is CASSPGTGGGTQYF. The CDR3 nucleotides are TGCGCCAGCAGCCCTGGGACAGGGGGGGGGACCCAGTACTTC. The chain couples TRBV5-1 to TRBJ2-5; 11 bases fit TRBD1. The CDR3 is made up of 14 amino acids. J was trimmed by 7 bases and V by 4 bases; bases with no gene match: 6. The V gene's germline CDR1 is SGHRS and CDR2 YFSETQ.

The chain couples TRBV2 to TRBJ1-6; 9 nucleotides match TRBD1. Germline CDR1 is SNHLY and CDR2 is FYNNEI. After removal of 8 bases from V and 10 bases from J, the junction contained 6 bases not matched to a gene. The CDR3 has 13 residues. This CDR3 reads CASEGQGRSPLHF. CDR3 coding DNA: TGTGCCAGCGAGGGACAGGGCAGATCACCCCTCCACTTT.

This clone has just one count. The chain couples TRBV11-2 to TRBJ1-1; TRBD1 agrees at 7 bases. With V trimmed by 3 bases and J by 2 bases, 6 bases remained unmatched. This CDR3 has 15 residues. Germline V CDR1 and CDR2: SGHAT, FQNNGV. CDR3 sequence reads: CASSLQGEYNTEAFF. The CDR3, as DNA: TGTGCCAGCAGCTTGCAGGGGGAATATAACACTGAAGCTTTCTTT. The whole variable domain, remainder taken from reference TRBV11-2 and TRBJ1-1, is EAGVAQSPRYKIIEKRQSVAFWCNPISGHATLYWYQQILGQGPKLLIQFQNNGVVDDSQLPKDRFSAERLKGVDSTLKIQPAKLEDSAVYLCASSLQGEYNTEAFFGQGTRLTVV.

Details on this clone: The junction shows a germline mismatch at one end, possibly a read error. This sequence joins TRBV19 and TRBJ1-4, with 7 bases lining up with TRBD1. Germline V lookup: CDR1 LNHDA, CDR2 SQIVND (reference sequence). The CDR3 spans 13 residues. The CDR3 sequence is CASSIEGGQPGIF. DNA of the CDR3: TGTGCCAGTAGTATAGAGGGGGGACAGCCCGGGATTTTT.

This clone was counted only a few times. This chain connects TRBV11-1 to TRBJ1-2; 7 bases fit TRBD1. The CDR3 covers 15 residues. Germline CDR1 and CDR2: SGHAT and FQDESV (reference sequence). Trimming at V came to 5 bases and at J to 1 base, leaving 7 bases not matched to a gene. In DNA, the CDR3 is TGTGCCAGCAGCCTACCGGGACAGAGTAACTATGGCTACACCTTC. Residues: CASSLPGQSNYGYTF.

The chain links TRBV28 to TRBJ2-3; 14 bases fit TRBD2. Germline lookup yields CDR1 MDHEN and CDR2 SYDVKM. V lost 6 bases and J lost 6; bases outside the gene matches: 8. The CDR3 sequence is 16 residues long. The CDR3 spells CASRVTSGGAWDTQYF. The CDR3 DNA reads TGTGCCAGCAGAGTGACTAGCGGGGGGGCCTGGGATACGCAGTATTTT. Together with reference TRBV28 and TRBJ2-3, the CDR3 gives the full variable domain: DVKVTQSSRYLVKRTGEKVFLECVQDMDHENMFWYRQDPGLGLRLIYFSYDVKMKEKGDIPEGYSVSREKKERFSLILESASTNQTSMYLCASRVTSGGAWDTQYFGPGTRLTVL.

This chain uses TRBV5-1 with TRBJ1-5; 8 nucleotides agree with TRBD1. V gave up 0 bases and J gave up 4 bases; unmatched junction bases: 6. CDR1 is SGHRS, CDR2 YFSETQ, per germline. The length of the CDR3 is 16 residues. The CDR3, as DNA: TGCGCCAGCAGCTTGGGTCTAGGACAGGGAAATCAGCCCCAGCATTTT. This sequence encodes CASSLGLGQGNQPQHF.

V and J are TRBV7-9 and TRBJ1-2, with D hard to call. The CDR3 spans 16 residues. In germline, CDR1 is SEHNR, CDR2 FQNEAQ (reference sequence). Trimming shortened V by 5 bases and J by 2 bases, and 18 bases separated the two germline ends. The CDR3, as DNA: TGTGCCAGCAGCGCAACCGGAGGACGTCGAAACTATGGCTACACCTTC. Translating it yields CASSATGGRRNYGYTF.

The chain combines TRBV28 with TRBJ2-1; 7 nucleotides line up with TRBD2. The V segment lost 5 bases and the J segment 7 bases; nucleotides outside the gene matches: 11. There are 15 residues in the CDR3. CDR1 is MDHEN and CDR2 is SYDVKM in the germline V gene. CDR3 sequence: CASSKSGTGGNEQFF. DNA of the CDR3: TGTGCCAGCAGTAAAAGCGGGACCGGTGGGAATGAGCAGTTCTTC.

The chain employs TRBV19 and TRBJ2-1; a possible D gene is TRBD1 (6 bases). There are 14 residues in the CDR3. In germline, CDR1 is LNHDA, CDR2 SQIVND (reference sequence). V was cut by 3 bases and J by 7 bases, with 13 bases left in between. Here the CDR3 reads CASSMGAGGNEQFF. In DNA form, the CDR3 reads TGTGCCAGTAGTATGGGGGCAGGTGGGAATGAGCAGTTCTTC.

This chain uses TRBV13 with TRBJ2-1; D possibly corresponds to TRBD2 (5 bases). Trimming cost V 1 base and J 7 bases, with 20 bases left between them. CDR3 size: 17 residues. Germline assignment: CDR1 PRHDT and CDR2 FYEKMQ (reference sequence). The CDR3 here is CASSLVGLALLRNEQFF. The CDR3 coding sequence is TGTGCCAGCAGCTTAGTGGGCCTAGCCCTTTTGCGAAATGAGCAGTTCTTC.

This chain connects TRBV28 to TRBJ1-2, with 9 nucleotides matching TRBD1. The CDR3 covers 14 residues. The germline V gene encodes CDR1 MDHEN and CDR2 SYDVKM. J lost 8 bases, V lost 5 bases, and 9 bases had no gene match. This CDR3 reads CASSRAGTGQGYTF. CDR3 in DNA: TGTGCCAGCAGTCGTGCCGGGACAGGGCAAGGCTACACCTTC.

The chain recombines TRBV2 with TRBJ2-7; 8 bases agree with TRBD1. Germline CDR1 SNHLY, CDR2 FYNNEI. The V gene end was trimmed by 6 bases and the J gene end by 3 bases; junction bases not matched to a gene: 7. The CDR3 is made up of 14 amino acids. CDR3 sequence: CASRMDREGYEQYF. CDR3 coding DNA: TGTGCCAGCAGAATGGACAGGGAAGGCTACGAGCAGTACTTC.

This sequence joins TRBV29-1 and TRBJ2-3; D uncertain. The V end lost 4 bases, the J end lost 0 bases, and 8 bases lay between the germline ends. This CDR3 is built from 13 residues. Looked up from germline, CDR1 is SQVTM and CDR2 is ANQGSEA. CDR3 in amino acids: CSVAAQSTDTQYF. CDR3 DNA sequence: TGCAGCGTTGCAGCGCAGAGCACAGATACGCAGTATTTT.

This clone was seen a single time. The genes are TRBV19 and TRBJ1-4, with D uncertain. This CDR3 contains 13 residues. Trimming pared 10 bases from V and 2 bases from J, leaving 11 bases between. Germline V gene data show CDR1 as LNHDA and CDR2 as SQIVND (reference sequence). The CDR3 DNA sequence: TGTGCCACCCACGGGAGGACTAATGAAAAACTGTTTTTT. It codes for CATHGRTNEKLFF.

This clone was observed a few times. This chain's CDR3 is CATRGHNEKLFF. CDR3 DNA: TGTGCCACCAGGGGGCATAATGAAAAACTGTTTTTT. The chain links TRBV19 to TRBJ1-4, with 8 positions matching TRBD1. Germline CDR1 and CDR2: LNHDA and SQIVND (reference sequence). With V trimmed by 10 bases and J by 4 bases, 2 bases remained unmatched. This CDR3 comprises 12 residues.

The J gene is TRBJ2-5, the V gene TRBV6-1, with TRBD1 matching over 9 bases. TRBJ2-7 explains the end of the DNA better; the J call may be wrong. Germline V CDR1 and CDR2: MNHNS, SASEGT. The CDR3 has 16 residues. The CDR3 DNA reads TGTGCCAGCAGTGAAGCGCTGGGGACAGGGAACTACGAGCAGTACTTC. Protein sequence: CASSEALGTGNYEQYF.

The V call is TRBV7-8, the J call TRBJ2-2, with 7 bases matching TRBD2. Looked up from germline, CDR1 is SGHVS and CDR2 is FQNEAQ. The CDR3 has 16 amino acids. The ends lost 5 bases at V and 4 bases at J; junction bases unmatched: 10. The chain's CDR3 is CASSPSGARGTGELFF. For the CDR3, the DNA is TGTGCCAGCAGCCCCAGCGGGGCCCGGGGCACCGGGGAGCTGTTTTTT.

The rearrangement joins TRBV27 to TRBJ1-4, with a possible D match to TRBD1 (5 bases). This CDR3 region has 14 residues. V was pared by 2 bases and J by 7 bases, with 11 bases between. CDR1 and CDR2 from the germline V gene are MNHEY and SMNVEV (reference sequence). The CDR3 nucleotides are TGTGCCAGCAGTTTAGTGGGGCTCGGTGAAAAACTGTTTTTT. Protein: CASSLVGLGEKLFF.

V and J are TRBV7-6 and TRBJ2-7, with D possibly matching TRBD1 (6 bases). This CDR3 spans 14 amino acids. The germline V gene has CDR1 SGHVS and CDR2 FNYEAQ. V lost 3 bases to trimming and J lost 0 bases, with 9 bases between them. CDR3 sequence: CASSFYRDSYEQYF. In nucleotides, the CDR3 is TGTGCCAGCAGCTTTTACAGGGACTCCTACGAGCAGTACTTC.